The clone carrying this T cell receptor beta chain has a single count. The source of the sample is a study of blood T cell repertoires in COVID-19. Across the study: Collection of acute and convalescent COVID-19 samples took place in the United States, Italy and Spain. Sources were T cells, B-cell-depleted T cells, or PBMCs; the material itself was cDNA or gDNA.

CDR3 length: 13 amino acids. The trim removed 3 bases at V and 2 bases at J, leaving 0 bases unmatched. In germline, CDR1 is MNHNS, CDR2 SASEGT. In the study's own analysis: It was from reference gene primer amplification that nucleated cell counts were estimated. Repertoires were generated with immunoSEQ multiplex PCR, while TCRdb's copy carries only in-frame clones and drops some. That table furnishes V, J and clone size, whereas the DNA furnished D and trimming. The table records over 45,000 clones, approximately 84% of them present only once. This TCR was recovered from a man aged 50 to 59 with active COVID-19. The sequenced sample consisted of peripheral blood. V and J are TRBV6-1 and TRBJ1-2, with 7 positions matching TRBD1. The CDR3 spells CASSEGQNYGYTF. For the CDR3, the DNA is TGTGCCAGCAGTGAGGGACAGAACTATGGCTACACCTTC.